This TCR beta chain was recovered during a study of blood T cells in healthy people across ages. Study results and limitations: It was not known whether donors were CMV positive (a possible confounder of expanded clonotype changes).

A second roughly 7 to 11 cycle PCR used barcoded and J-beta primers. TCRdb re-called the 5' RACE reads with MiXCR, one entry per CDR3 protein. Among 1.5 million to 2 million distinct CDR3 sequences listed, roughly 49% were seen once. Turning to this clonotype: The antigen is not known.

Healthy Caucasians from Russia aged about 6 to 90 served as donors. Every sample had a minimum of 6.5 million PBMCs isolated. Sequenced sample: blood. The origin of this receptor is a woman aged 40 to 50 in good health.

For the CDR3, the DNA is TGTGCCAGCAGCCAAGATCGTACGAGGGATGAGCAGTTCTTC. It codes for CASSQDRTRDEQFF. The chain recombines TRBV3-1 with TRBJ2-1, with D perhaps TRBD2 (5 bases). The CDR3 is 14 amino acids. CDR1 and CDR2 from the germline V gene are LGHDT and YNNKEL (reference sequence). The V and J ends lost 0 bases and 8 bases respectively, with 11 bases between them.